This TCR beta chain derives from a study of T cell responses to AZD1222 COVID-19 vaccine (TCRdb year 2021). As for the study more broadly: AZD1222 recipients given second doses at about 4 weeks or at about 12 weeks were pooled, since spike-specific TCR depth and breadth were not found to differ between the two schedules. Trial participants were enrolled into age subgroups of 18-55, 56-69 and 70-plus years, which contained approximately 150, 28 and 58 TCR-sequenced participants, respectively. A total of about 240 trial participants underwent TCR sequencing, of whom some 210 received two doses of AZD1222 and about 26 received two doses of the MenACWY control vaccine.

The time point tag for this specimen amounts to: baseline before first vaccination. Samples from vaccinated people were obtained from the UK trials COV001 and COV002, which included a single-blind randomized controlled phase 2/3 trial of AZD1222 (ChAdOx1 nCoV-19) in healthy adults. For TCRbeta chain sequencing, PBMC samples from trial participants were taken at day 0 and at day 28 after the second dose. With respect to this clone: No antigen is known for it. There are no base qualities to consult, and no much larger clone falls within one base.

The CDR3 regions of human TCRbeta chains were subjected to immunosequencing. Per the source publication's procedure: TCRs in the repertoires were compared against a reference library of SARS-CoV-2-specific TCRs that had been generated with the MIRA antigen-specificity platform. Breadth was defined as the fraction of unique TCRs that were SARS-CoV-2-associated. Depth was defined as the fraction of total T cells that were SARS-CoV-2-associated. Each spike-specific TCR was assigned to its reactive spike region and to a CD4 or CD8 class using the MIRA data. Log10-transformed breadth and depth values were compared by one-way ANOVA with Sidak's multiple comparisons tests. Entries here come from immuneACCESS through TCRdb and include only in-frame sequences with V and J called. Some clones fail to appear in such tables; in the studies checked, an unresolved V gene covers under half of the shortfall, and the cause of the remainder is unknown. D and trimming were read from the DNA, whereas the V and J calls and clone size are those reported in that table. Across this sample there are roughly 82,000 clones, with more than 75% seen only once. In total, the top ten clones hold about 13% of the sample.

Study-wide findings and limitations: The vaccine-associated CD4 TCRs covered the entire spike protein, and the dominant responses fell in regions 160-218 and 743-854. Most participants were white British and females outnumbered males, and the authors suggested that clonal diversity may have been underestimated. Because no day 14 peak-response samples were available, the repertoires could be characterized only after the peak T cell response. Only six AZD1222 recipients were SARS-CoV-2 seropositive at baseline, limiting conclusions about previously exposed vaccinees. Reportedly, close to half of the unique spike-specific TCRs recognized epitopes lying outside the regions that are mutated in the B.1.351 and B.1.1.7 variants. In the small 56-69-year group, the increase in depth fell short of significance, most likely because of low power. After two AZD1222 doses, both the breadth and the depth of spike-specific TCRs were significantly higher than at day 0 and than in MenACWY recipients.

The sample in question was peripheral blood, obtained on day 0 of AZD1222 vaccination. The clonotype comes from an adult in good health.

The CDR3 has the sequence CASSLGSTGELFF. The DNA sequence is given as TGCGCCAGCAGCTTGGGTAGCACCGGGGAGCTGTTTTTT. The chain uses TRBV5-1 and TRBJ2-2; the D gene identity is not certain. The V and J ends are trimmed by 0 bases and 4 bases, leaving 4 bases between them. The germline V gene supplies CDR1 SGHRS and CDR2 YFSETQ. The CDR3 holds 13 amino acids from the cysteine to the phenylalanine. Only the CDR3 DNA is retained, 39 bases long and in frame from the first base.